This T cell receptor beta chain was documented in a study of CD8+CD57+ T cells in acquired aplastic anemia. For the study at large: Sorted CD4+ and CD8+ cells gave a mean 3.2 ug DNA, range roughly 0.18 to 27.4 ug.

TCR beta VDJ combinations and CDR3 sequences were profiled from genomic DNA. From the reads, TCRdb called clonotypes with MiXCR, one entry per CDR3 protein. The sample has under 200,000 distinct CDR3 sequences, roughly 43% seen once. This clonotype was picked up many times. The antigen is unknown. The study, taken as a whole, reports: Patients versus controls showed no significant CD8+ Simpson's diversity difference. The same twenty-nine CD8+ CDR3 sequences occurred in patients and in controls.

Sequencing involved patients with CD8+CD57+ cell expansion previously shown by flow cytometry. Therapy had not been given to patients before blood sampling. The CDR3 runs to 18 residues. Trimming cost V 0 bases and J 3 bases, with 19 bases left between them. Germline V gene lookup returns CDR1 SGDLS and CDR2 YYNGEE. Sequencing was carried out using sorted CD4+, CD8+, or CD8+CD57+ T cells (not recorded which) from PBMCs. V is TRBV9 and J is TRBJ2-1; tentatively, D is TRBD1 or TRBD2 (7 bases each). This TCR was recovered from a human donor with aplastic anemia. Here the CDR3 reads CASSVGYAGGGYYNEQFF. CDR3 in DNA: TGTGCCAGCAGCGTAGGATACGCAGGGGGGGGGTACTACAATGAGCAGTTCTTC. Variable domain in full (rest from reference TRBV9 and TRBJ2-1): DSGVTQTPKHLITATGQRVTLRCSPRSGDLSVYWYQQSLDQGLQFLIQYYNGEERAKGNILERFSAQQFPDLHSELNLSSLELGDSALYFCASSVGYAGGGYYNEQFFGPGTRLTVL.